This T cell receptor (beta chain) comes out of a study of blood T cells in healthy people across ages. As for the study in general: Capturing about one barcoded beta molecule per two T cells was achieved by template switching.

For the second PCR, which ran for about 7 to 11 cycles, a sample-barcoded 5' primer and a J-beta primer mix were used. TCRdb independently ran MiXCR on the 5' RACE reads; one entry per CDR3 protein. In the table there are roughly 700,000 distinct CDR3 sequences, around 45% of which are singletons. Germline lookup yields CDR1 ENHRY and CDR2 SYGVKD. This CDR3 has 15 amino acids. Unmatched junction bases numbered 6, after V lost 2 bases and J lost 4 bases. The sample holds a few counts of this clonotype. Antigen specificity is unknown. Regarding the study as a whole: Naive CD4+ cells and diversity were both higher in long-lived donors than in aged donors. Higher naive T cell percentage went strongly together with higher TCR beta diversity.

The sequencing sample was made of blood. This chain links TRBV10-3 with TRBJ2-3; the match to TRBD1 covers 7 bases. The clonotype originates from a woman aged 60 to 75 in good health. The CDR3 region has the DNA TGTGCCATCAGTGAGGGAGACAGGGATCCAGATACGCAGTATTTT. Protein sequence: CAISEGDRDPDTQYF.